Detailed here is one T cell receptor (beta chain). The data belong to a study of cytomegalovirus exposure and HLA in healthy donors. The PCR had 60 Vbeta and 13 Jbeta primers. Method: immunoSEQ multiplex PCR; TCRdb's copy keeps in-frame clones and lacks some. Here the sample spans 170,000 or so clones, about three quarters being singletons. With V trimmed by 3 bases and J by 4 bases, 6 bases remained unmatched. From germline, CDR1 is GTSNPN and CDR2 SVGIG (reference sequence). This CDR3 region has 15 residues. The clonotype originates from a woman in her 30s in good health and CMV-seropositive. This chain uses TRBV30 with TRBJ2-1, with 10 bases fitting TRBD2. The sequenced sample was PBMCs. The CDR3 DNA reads TGTGCCTGGAGCGCCGGGACTAGCGTGTACAATGAGCAGTTCTTC. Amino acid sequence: CAWSAGTSVYNEQFF.